What follows describes a single TCR beta chain. This clone was seen only a few times. Its recognized antigen is unknown. Base quality data are lacking; no much larger clone is found one base away. TCRbeta CDR3 regions were amplified from genomic DNA using the immunoSEQ Assay, a bias-controlled multiplex PCR. The study's own analysis went as follows. Nucleated cell counts per sample were estimated from amplification of reference gene primers within the assay. Sequence reads were collapsed and filtered to measure the absolute abundance of every unique TCRbeta CDR3 rearrangement. For each sample, productive Simpson clonality was calculated as the square root of Simpson's diversity index over productive rearrangements. In TCRdb, the immuneACCESS table is reduced to in-frame sequences with V and J assigned. These tables do not hold every clone; where another copy was compared, an unresolved V gene accounts for under half, and the others remain unexplained. The V and J calls and clone size are taken from that table; D and trimming were inferred from the DNA. In all, the sample holds roughly 190,000 clones, and about 78% of those were seen once. The top ten clones comprise around 8.1% of the sample.

This entry comes from a study of blood T cell repertoires in COVID-19 (dated by TCRdb to the early 2020s). About the study as a whole: Samples covering the acute and convalescent phases of COVID-19 were provided by collaborators in the United States, Italy and Spain. The prospective study material was composed of cDNA or gDNA derived from T cells, B-cell-depleted T cells, or PBMCs. Deeply sampled blood TCRbeta repertoires from subjects exposed to, actively infected with, or recovered from COVID-19 were included in the dataset. A freely available public database, intended as a resource for researchers studying the immune response to SARS-CoV-2, is where the repertoires were released. The samples were drawn from the first 160 participants of the ongoing ImmuneRACE study and from under 1,500 subjects provided by 6 global collaborators. The sample metadata nearly always contained a de-identified subject ID, COVID-19 status, age in years and sex. Where available, HLA class I and class II types were taken from metadata supplied by the sample provider and were not determined by assay-based typing. Broader findings and caveats from the paper: How much clinical and demographic metadata was included differed by source and by participant, and the metadata was provided uncurated.

Via the germline V gene, CDR1 is SNHLY and CDR2 FYNNEI. From cysteine to phenylalanine, the CDR3 is 15 amino acids long. Only the CDR3 region is kept as DNA, spanning 45 bases read in frame from base 1. Trimming takes 2 bases from V and 5 bases from J, and the germline ends sit 10 bases apart. Collaborating institutions collected whole blood in K2EDTA tubes following their own protocols. For TCRbeta analysis, collaborators shipped samples in one of three forms: frozen whole blood, isolated PBMCs, or DNA extracted from either of those sample types. This receptor chain uses TRBV2 and TRBJ1-6; the D gene identity is not certain. The sequenced sample was peripheral blood. This TCR was recovered from a woman aged 50 to 60 with active or convalescent COVID-19. The DNA is TGTGCCAGCAGTGAAACCGACTGGGATAATTCACCCCTCCACTTT. Its coded protein is CASSETDWDNSPLHF.